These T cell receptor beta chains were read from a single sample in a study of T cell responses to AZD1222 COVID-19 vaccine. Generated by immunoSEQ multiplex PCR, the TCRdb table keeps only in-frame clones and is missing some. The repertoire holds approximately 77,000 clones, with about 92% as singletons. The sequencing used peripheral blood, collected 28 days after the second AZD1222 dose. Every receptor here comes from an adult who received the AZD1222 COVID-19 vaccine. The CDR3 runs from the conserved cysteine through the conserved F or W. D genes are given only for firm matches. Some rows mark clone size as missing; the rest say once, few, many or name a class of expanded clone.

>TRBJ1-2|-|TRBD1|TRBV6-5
TGTGCCAGCGGCCTCAGGGGGGGTCGAGGCTACACCTTC
CASGLRGGRGYTF
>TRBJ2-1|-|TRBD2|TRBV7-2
TGTGCCAGCAGCTTCCCCGCAGGGCTAGCGGGAAGCTCCTACAATGAGCAGTTCTTC
CASSFPAGLAGSSYNEQFF
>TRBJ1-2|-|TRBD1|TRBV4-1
TGCGCCAGCAGGAGGACAGGTCTTCCGAACTATGGCTACACCTTC
CASRRTGLPNYGYTF
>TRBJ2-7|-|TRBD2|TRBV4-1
TGCGCCAGCAGCCGAGGGGAGGGCTACTACGAGCAGTACTTC
CASSRGEGYYEQYF
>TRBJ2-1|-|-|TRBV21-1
TGTGCCAGCAGCAAACTCCTAGCGACTCTACATGAGCAGTTCTTC
CASSKLLATLHEQFF
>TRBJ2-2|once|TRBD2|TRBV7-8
TGTGCCAGCAGCCTAGCGGGAGGGCCGGGCACCGGGGAGCTGTTTTTT
CASSLAGGPGTGELFF
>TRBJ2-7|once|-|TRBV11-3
TGTGCCAGCAGCTTAGGTCGTGACGAGCAGTACTTC
CASSLGRDEQYF
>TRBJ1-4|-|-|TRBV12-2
TGTGCAAGTCGCTCAACCCATCCCGGGACAGTTAATGAAAAACTGTTTTTT
CASRSTHPGTVNEKLFF
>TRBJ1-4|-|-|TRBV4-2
TGTGCCAGCAGCCAAGAGGGAGGGGGTGGCGAAAAACTGTTTTTT
CASSQEGGGGEKLFF
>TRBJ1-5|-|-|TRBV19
TGTGCCAGTACCGCGGGGGACGGAGAGGATCAGCCCCAGCATTTT
CASTAGDGEDQPQHF
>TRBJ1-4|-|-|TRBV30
TGTGCCTGGAACCGAGGGACACCGACTAATGAAAAACTGTTTTTT
CAWNRGTPTNEKLFF
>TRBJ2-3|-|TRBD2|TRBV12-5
TGTGCTAGTGCCTACGCGGGGAGGGGCACAGATACGCAGTATTTT
CASAYAGRGTDTQYF
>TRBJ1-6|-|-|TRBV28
TGTGCCAGCAGGAGTCCGGCAGGATCCAATTCACCCCTCCACTTT
CASRSPAGSNSPLHF
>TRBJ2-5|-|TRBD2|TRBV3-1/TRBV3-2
TGTGCCAGCAGGCTAGCGGGAGGGTCAGGAGAGACCCAGTACTTC
CASRLAGGSGETQYF
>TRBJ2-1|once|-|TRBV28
TGTGCCAGCAGTTTGGTAGGGGGGCTCAATGAGCAGTTCTTC
CASSLVGGLNEQFF
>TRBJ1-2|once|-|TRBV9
TGTGCCAGCAGCGCCCTCATTTATGGCTACACCTTC
CASSALIYGYTF
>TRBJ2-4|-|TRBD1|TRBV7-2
TGTGCCAGCAGCCGTTACGACAGGGAAAACATTCAGTACTTC
CASSRYDRENIQYF
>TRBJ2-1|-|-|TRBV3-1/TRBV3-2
TGTGCCAGCAGCCCTACGTACTACAATGAGCAGTTCTTC
CASSPTYYNEQFF
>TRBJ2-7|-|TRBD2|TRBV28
TGTGCCAGCAGGGGTGGGACTAGCGGAAACTACGAGCAGTACTTC
CASRGGTSGNYEQYF
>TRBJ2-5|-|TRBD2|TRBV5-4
TGTGCCAGCAGCTTGAAGACTAGCGGGAACCTTTGGGCCCAGTACTTC
CASSLKTSGNLWAQYF
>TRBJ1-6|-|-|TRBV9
TGTGCCAGCAGCGTAGGGGTACCGAATTCACCCCTCCACTTT
CASSVGVPNSPLHF
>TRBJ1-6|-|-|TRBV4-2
TGTGCCAGCAGCCAGACGGGCGGGGACTATAATTCACCCCTCCACTTT
CASSQTGGDYNSPLHF
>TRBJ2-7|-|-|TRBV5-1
TGCGCCAGCAGCGGGAACAGGGTAACCTACGAGCAGTACTTC
CASSGNRVTYEQYF
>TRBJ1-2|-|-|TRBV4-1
TGCGCCAGCAGCCCGACTCGGATCGTAGGGGATTATGGCTACACCTTC
CASSPTRIVGDYGYTF